This entry lists 12 T cell receptor beta chains sequenced from one sample in a study of cytomegalovirus exposure and HLA in healthy donors. With 60 Vbeta and 13 Jbeta primers, the PCR was carried out. Sequencing used immunoSEQ multiplex PCR; TCRdb keeps in-frame clones, though not all of them. This sample's table reports more than 110,000 clones. The specimen sequenced was PBMCs. The source is a man aged 40-49 years in good health and CMV-seronegative.

V is TRBV7-6 and J is TRBJ2-7; TRBD1 matches at 8 bases. Germline CDR1 is SGHVS and CDR2 is FNYEAQ. After removal of 5 bases from V and 0 bases from J, the junction contained 3 bases not matched to a gene. The CDR3 is 14 amino acids. The CDR3 bases are TGTGCCAGCAGCCGAGACAGGGGCTCCTACGAGCAGTACTTC. As protein: CASSRDRGSYEQYF.

The chain employs TRBV6-1 and TRBJ2-7; possible D gene TRBD2, 5 bases. Germline V gives CDR1 MNHNS, CDR2 SASEGT. This CDR3 is built from 15 residues. V lost 5 bases and J 4 bases, leaving 18 bases between the germline ends. The CDR3 sequence is CASSIIGGSQYEQYF. The CDR3 DNA reads as TGTGCCAGCAGTATAATAGGCGGGTCCCAATACGAGCAGTACTTC.

The J gene is TRBJ1-5, the V gene TRBV29-1, with a weak D call TRBD1 (5 bases). V was pared by 6 bases and J by 5 bases, with 14 bases between. The CDR3 extends over 13 amino acids. Germline V lookup: CDR1 SQVTM, CDR2 ANQGSEA. CDR3 residues: CSVATGSDQPQHF. For the CDR3, the DNA is TGCAGCGTGGCAACAGGTTCGGATCAGCCCCAGCATTTT.

V usage is TRBV25-1 and J usage is TRBJ2-1, with D perhaps matching TRBD1 (6 bases). Germline V lookup: CDR1 MGHDK, CDR2 SYGVNS. The CDR3 is 14 residues long. V lost 5 bases and J 2 bases, leaving 10 bases between the germline ends. In nucleotides, the CDR3 is TGTGCCAGCAGTACCACAGGGCCCTACAATGAGCAGTTCTTC. This sequence encodes CASSTTGPYNEQFF.

DNA for the CDR3: TGTGCCAGCAGCTTAACGACAGTCTCTGGAAACACCATATATTTT. Its translation: CASSLTTVSGNTIYF. The rearrangement joins TRBV7-9 to TRBJ1-3, with TRBD1 as a possible D gene (5 bases). V was clipped by 2 bases and J by 0 bases, with 8 bases between them. This CDR3 region has 15 residues. CDR1 SEHNR and CDR2 FQNEAQ come from the germline V gene (reference sequence).

This chain joins TRBV6-1 and TRBJ2-7; D may be TRBD1 (6 bases). Trimming pared 5 bases from V and 6 bases from J, leaving 17 bases between. The CDR3 sequence is 14 residues long. Germline V gene lookup returns CDR1 MNHNS and CDR2 SASEGT. CDR3 sequence (DNA): TGTGCCAGCAGTCAGGGGTCCCCTCTACGCGAGCAGTACTTC. Translating gives CASSQGSPLREQYF.

V usage is TRBV29-1 and J usage is TRBJ1-2; TRBD1 aligns across 10 bases. This CDR3 spans 13 amino acids. CDR1 is SQVTM and CDR2 is ANQGSEA in the germline V gene. Trimming cost V 6 bases and J 4 bases; bases outside gene matches: 5. The CDR3 here is CSVDRGLGYGYTF. The CDR3 region has the DNA TGCAGCGTCGACAGGGGGCTCGGCTATGGCTACACCTTC.

The V and J genes are TRBV9 and TRBJ1-3, with D unresolved. CDR1 is SGDLS, CDR2 YYNGEE, per germline. The CDR3 is 17 residues long. Trimming stripped 0 bases from V and 0 bases from J, with 13 bases between. CDR3 DNA: TGTGCCAGCAGCGTAGGTAACAGCCTAAACTCTGGAAACACCATATATTTT. Translation: CASSVGNSLNSGNTIYF. The whole variable domain, filled in from reference TRBV9 and TRBJ1-3, reads DSGVTQTPKHLITATGQRVTLRCSPRSGDLSVYWYQQSLDQGLQFLIQYYNGEERAKGNILERFSAQQFPDLHSELNLSSLELGDSALYFCASSVGNSLNSGNTIYFGEGSWLTVV.

This sequence joins TRBV18 and TRBJ2-3; TRBD2 is a possible D gene (6 bases). V was clipped by 3 bases and J by 1 base, with 11 bases between them. This CDR3 comprises 15 residues. Germline V lookup: CDR1 KGHSH, CDR2 LQKENI. The chain's CDR3 is CASSPGAGRTDTQYF. The CDR3 DNA sequence: TGTGCCAGCTCACCGGGCGCGGGACGCACAGATACGCAGTATTTT.

The V call is TRBV6-1, the J call TRBJ2-7; 9 bases map to TRBD1. This CDR3 comprises 15 residues. V trimming: 5 bases; J trimming: 0 bases; junction bases outside the gene matches: 5. CDR1 and CDR2 from the germline V gene are MNHNS and SASEGT. The CDR3 here is CASSPMTGGSYEQYF. In nucleotides, the CDR3 is TGTGCCAGCAGTCCAATGACAGGGGGCTCCTACGAGCAGTACTTC.

The chain couples TRBV29-1 to TRBJ2-2; 9 bases match TRBD2. The germline V gene has CDR1 SQVTM and CDR2 ANQGSEA. J lost 4 bases, V lost 5 bases, and 2 bases had no gene match. The CDR3 is made up of 13 amino acids. The CDR3 region is CSVPGLATGELFF. CDR3 nucleotide sequence: TGCAGCGTTCCGGGACTAGCCACCGGGGAGCTGTTTTTT.

This chain joins TRBV19 and TRBJ1-1; no clear D gene. Trimming stripped 3 bases from V and 1 base from J, with 12 bases between. This CDR3 spans 15 amino acids. The germline V gene has CDR1 LNHDA and CDR2 SQIVND (reference sequence). The CDR3 DNA reads as TGTGCCAGTAGTATGAGAGCAGGAACGAACACTGAAGCTTTCTTT. Its protein product is CASSMRAGTNTEAFF.